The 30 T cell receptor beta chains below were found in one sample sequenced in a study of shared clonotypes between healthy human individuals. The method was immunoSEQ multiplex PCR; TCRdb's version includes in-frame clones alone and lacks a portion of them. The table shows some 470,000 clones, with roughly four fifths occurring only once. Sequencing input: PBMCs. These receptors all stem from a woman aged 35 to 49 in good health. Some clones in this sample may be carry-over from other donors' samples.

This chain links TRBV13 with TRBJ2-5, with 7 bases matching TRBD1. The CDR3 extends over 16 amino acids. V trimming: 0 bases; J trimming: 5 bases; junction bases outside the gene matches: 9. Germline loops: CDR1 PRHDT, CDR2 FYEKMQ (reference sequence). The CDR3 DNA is TGTGCCAGCAGCTTAGGCACCCAGGGGGTAGGGGAGACCCAGTACTTC. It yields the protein CASSLGTQGVGETQYF.

The CDR3 loop reads CASSTGEETQYF. Here the CDR3 DNA reads TGTGCCAGTTCCACAGGGGAAGAGACCCAGTACTTC. The chain links TRBV11-2 to TRBJ2-5; 7 bases match TRBD1. The CDR3 is made up of 12 amino acids. Germline V gives CDR1 SGHAT, CDR2 FQNNGV. The V and J ends lost 9 bases and 3 bases, in that order; junction bases with no gene match: 4. Looking up the rest from reference TRBV11-2 and TRBJ2-5 gives the full variable domain: EAGVAQSPRYKIIEKRQSVAFWCNPISGHATLYWYQQILGQGPKLLIQFQNNGVVDDSQLPKDRFSAERLKGVDSTLKIQPAKLEDSAVYLCASSTGEETQYFGPGTRLLVL.

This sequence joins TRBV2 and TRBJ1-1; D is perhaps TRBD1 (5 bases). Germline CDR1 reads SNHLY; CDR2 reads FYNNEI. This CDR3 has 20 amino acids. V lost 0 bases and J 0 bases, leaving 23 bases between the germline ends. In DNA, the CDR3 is TGTGCCAGCAGTGAAGCGTTAGTGTCAAGGGACCCACCTATGAACACTGAAGCTTTCTTT. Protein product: CASSEALVSRDPPMNTEAFF.

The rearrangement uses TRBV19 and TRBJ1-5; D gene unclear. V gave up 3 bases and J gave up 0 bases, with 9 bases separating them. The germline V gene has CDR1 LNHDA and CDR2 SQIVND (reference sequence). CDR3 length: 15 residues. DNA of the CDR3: TGTGCCAGTAGTATTTCGATCCCTAGCAATCAGCCCCAGCATTTT. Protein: CASSISIPSNQPQHF.

The CDR3 coding sequence is TGTGCCAGCAGCTTAGGGGGCCTGGGGACTGAAGCTTTCTTT. This translates into CASSLGGLGTEAFF. V usage is TRBV7-7 and J usage is TRBJ1-1; tentative D call: TRBD1 (5 bases). Trimming shortened V by 1 base and J by 5 bases, and 11 bases separated the two germline ends. This CDR3 is 14 amino acids long. Germline V gene lookup returns CDR1 SSHAT and CDR2 FNYEAQ (reference sequence).

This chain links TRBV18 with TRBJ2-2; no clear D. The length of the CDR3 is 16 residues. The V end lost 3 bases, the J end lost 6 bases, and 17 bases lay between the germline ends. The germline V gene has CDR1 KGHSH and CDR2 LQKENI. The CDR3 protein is CASSPWVTPPAGELFF. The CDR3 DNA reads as TGTGCCAGCTCACCGTGGGTTACTCCACCGGCCGGGGAGCTGTTTTTT.

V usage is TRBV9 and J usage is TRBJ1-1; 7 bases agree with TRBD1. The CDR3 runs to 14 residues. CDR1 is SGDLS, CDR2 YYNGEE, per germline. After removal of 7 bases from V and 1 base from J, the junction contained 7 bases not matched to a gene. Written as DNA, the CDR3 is TGTGCCAGCCGAGCAGGGGGTTGGAACACTGAAGCTTTCTTT. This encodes CASRAGGWNTEAFF.

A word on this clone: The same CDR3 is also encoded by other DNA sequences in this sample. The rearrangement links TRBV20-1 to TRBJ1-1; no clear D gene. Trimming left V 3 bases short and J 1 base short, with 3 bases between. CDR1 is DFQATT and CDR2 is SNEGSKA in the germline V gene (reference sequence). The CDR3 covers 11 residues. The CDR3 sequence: CSARGNTEAFF. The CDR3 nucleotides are TGCAGTGCTAGGGGGAACACTGAAGCTTTCTTT.

The DNA for the CDR3 is TGCGCCAGCAGCTTGGTGTCTAGCGGGCCCTACAATGAGCAGTTCTTC. Amino acids: CASSLVSSGPYNEQFF. The V gene is TRBV5-1, the J gene TRBJ2-1; 8 bases align to TRBD2. This CDR3 contains 16 residues. Germline trimming cut 0 bases from V and 2 bases from J; bases unmatched to any gene: 4. Germline V gene sequence: CDR1 SGHRS, CDR2 YFSETQ.

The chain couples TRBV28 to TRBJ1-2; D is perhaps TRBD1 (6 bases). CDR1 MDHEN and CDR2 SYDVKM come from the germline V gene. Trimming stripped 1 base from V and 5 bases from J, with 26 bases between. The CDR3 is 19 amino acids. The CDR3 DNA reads TGTGCCAGCAGTTTATACTGGCAAACAGGGCCCGGTAGAACATATGGCTACACCTTC. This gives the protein CASSLYWQTGPGRTYGYTF.

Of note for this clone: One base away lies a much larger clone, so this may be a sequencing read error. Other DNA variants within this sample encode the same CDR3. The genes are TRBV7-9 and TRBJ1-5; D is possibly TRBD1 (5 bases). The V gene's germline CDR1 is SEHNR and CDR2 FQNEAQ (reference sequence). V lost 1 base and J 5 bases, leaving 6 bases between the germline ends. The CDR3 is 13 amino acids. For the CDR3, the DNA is TGTGCCAGCAGCTTAGGGGGGGATCAGCCCCAGCATTTT. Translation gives CASSLGGDQPQHF. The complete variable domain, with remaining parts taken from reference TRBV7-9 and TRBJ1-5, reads DTGVSQNPRHKITKRGQNVTFRCDPISEHNRLYWYRQTLGQGPEFLTYFQNEAQLEKSRLLSDRFSAERPKGSFSTLEIQRTEQGDSAMYLCASSLGGDQPQHFGDGTRLSIL.

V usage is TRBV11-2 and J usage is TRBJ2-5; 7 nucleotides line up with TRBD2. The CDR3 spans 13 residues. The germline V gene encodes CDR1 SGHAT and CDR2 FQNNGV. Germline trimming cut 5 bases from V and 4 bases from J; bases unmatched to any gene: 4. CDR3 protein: CASSGTIGETQYF. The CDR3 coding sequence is TGTGCCAGCAGCGGGACTATTGGAGAGACCCAGTACTTC.

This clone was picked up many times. The DNA for the CDR3 is TGTGCCAGCAGTTACGGAACAGGGAACCTATACGAGCAGTACTTC. This sequence encodes CASSYGTGNLYEQYF. The chain joins TRBV6-5 to TRBJ2-7, with D possibly being TRBD1 (6 bases). CDR3 length: 15 residues. Germline CDR1 is MNHEY and CDR2 is SVGAGI. V lost 2 bases, J lost 4 bases, and 15 bases lay in between.

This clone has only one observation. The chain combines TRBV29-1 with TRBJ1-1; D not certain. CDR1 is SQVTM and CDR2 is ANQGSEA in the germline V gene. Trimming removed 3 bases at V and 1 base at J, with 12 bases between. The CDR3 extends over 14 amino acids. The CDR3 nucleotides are TGCAGCGTTGACTTGCGCCAGGCGAACACTGAAGCTTTCTTT. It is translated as CSVDLRQANTEAFF. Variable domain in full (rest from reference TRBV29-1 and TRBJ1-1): SAVISQKPSRDICQRGTSLTIQCQVDSQVTMMFWYRQQPGQSLTLIATANQGSEATYESGFVIDKFPISRPNLTFSTLTVSNMSPEDSSIYLCSVDLRQANTEAFFGQGTRLTVV.

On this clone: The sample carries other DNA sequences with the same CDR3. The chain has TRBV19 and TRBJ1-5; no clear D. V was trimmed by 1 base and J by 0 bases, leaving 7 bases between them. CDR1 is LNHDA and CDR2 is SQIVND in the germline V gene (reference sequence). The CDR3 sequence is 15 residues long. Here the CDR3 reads CASSIGRNSNQPQHF. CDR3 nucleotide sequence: TGTGCCAGTAGTATAGGGAGGAATAGCAATCAGCCCCAGCATTTT.

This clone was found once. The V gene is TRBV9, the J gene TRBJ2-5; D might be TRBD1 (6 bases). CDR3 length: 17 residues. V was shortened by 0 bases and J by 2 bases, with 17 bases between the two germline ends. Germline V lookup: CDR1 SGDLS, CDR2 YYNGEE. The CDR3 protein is CASSVGAAGDLQETQYF. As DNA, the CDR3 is TGTGCCAGCAGCGTAGGAGCGGCAGGGGATCTTCAAGAGACCCAGTACTTC.

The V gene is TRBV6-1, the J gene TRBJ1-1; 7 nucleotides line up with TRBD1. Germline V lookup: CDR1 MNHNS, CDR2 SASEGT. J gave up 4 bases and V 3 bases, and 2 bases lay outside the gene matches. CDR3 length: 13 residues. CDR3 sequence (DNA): TGTGCCAGCAGTGAGACAGGGCTCACTGAAGCTTTCTTT. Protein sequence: CASSETGLTEAFF.

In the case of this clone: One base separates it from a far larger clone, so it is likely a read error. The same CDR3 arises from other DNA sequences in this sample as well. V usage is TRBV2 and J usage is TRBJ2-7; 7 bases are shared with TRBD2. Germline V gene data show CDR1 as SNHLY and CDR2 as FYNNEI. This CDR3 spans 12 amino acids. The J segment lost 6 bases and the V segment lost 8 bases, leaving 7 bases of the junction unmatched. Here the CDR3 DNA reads TGTGCCAGCGGGGGATTAGCGGGCGAGCAGTACTTC. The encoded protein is CASGGLAGEQYF.

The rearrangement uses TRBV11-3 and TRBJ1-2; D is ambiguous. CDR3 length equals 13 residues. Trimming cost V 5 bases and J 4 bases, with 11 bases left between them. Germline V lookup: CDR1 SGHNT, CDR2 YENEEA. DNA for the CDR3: TGTGCCAGCAGCCCGGACCGGTTCTATGGCTACACCTTC. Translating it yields CASSPDRFYGYTF.

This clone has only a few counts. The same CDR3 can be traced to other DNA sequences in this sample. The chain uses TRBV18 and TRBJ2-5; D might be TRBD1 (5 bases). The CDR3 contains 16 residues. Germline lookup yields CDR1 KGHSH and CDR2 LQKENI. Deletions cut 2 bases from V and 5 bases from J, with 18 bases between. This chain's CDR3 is CASSPGSRPSGETQYF. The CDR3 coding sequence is TGTGCCAGCTCACCAGGCTCCAGACCATCAGGGGAGACCCAGTACTTC.

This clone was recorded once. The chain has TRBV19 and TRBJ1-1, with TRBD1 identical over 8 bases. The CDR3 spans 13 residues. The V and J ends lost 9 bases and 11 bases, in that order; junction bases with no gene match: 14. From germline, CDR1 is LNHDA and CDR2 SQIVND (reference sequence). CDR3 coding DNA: TGTGCCAGCCGAGGGACAGGACAAGGAAGGGCTTTCTTT. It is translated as CASRGTGQGRAFF. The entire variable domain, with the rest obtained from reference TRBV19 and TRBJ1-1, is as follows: DGGITQSPKYLFRKEGQNVTLSCEQNLNHDAMYWYRQDPGQGLRLIYYSQIVNDFQKGDIAEGYSVSREKKESFPLTVTSAQKNPTAFYLCASRGTGQGRAFFGQGTRLTVV.

CDR3 in amino acids: CASSPPPWDTQYF. The CDR3 DNA reads TGTGCCAGCAGCCCCCCGCCCTGGGATACGCAGTATTTT. The chain joins TRBV5-4 to TRBJ2-3, with unresolved D. The CDR3 totals 13 residues. Germline V gene sequence: CDR1 SGHNT, CDR2 YYREEE (reference sequence). The V end was cut by 4 bases, the J end by 6 bases, with 12 bases between.

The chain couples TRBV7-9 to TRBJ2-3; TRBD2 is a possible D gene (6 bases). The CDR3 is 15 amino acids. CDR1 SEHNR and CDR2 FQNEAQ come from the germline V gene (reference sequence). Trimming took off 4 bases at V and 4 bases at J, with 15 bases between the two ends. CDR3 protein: CASSSTGTAPDTQYF. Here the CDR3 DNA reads TGTGCCAGCAGCTCTACCGGGACTGCCCCAGATACGCAGTATTTT.

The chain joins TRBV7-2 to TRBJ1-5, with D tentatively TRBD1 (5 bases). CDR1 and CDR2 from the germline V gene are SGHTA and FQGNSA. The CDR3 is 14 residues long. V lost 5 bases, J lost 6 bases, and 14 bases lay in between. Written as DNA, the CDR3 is TGTGCCAGCAGCCGCGGTCGGGGCGGTCAGCCCCAGCATTTT. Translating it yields CASSRGRGGQPQHF.

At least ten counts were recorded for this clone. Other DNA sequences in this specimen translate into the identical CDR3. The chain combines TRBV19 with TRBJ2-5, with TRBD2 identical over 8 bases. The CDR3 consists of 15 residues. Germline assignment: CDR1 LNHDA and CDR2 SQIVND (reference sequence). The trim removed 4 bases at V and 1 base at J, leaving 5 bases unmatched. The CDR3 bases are TGTGCCAGTAGTAGTACTAGCGGCGTCCAAGAGACCCAGTACTTC. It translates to CASSSTSGVQETQYF.

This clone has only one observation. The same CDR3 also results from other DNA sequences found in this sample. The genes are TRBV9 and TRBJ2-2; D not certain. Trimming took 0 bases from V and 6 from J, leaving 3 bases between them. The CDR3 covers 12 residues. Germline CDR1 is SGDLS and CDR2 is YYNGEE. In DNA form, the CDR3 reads TGTGCCAGCAGCGTAGTCCCCGGGGAGCTGTTTTTT. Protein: CASSVVPGELFF.

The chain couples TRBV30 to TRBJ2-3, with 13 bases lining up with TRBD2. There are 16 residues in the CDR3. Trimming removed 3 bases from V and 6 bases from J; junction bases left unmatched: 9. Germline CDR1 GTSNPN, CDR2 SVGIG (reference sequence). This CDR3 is CAWSALLAGGLDTQYF. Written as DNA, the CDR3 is TGTGCCTGGAGCGCACTACTAGCGGGAGGGCTTGATACGCAGTATTTT.

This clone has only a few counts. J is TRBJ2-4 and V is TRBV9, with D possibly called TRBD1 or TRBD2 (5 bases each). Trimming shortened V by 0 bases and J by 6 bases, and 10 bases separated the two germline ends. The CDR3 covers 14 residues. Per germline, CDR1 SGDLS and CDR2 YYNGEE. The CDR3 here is CASSVGGAGNIQYF. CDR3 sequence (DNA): TGTGCCAGCAGCGTAGGAGGGGCTGGAAACATTCAGTACTTC.

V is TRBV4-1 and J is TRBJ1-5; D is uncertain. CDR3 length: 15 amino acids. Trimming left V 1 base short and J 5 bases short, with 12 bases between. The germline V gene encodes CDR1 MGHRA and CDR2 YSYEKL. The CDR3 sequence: CASSQGFIGYQPQHF. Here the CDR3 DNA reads TGCGCCAGCAGCCAAGGTTTTATCGGGTATCAGCCCCAGCATTTT.

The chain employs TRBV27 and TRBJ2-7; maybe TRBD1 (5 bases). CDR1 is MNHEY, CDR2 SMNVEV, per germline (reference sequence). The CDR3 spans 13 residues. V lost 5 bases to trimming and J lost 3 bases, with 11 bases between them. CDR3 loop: CASSPAQGYEQYF. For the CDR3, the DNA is TGTGCCAGCAGTCCCGCCCAGGGCTACGAGCAGTACTTC.